This T cell receptor beta chain is from a study of cytomegalovirus exposure and HLA in healthy donors (TCRdb year 2017). As for the study more broadly: The 550 to 750 repertoires of the first cohort and the 120 or so validation repertoires were produced on the same platform, according to a later analysis. The study aimed to test whether signatures of past pathogen exposure could be identified by cataloging public T cell receptors. Along with the roughly 610-subject first cohort, a separate validation cohort of roughly 110 different subjects was used. The study combined high-throughput TCR immunosequencing, statistical association of individual TCRs with disease status, and machine learning to predict cytomegalovirus infection status.

In regard to this clone: Its cognate antigen has yet to be identified. No base quality information exists; no much larger clone differs at one position.

The full study reports these points: The classifier was reported to diagnose cytomegalovirus status with high specificity and sensitivity in both the original cohort and the validation cohort. Of the cluster scores, 90% to 95% were above 0 in a later analysis, which found that TCRs clustered in the first cohort also tended to co-occur in the approximately 130 validation repertoires. Most TCR sequences were seen in very few donors, while some public TCRs were found in many individuals. According to the authors, the approach could potentially be generalized to other disease states and immunological phenotypes. A later analysis lacked HLA typing for the validation cohort, so it scored co-occurrence in that cohort across all 110 or so repertoires. In vitro tests confirmed that a few of the cytomegalovirus-associated TCR beta chains recognize cytomegalovirus antigens. A total of about 150 TCR beta chains were listed by the study as associated with cytomegalovirus.

The protocol used for the library was the immunoSEQ multiplex PCR assay. The authors' analysis ran thus. A statistical classification framework was developed to diagnose cytomegalovirus status using the catalog of TCR beta chain sequences. The table was pulled from immuneACCESS by TCRdb, which kept in-frame rearrangements only. Such tables lose some clones; where checked, under half of the loss comes from unresolved V genes, and the rest has no known cause. D and trimming were read from the DNA, whereas the V and J calls and clone size are those reported in that table. In all, the sample holds about 78,000 clones, and 90% to 96% of those were seen once. The ten largest clones represent around 1.6% of the sample. Separate from the approximately 700-subject first cohort, the validation cohort of some 130 subjects was the group to which the donors belonged. The receptor comes from a man between 18 and 35 years old in good health and CMV-seropositive. Material for sequencing was PBMCs.

The DNA reads TGTGCTAGTGGTTTGGCCCGATCTAGCGGCGCCTACAATGAGCAGTTCTTC. Its product reads: CASGLARSSGAYNEQFF. Recombination linked TRBV12-5 to TRBJ2-1; TRBD2 lines up with 7 middle nucleotides. As encoded in the germline V gene, CDR1 is LGHNT while CDR2 is FRNRAP. The V end gives up 1 base and the J end 2 bases, leaving 8 bases in the junction not matched to a gene. The CDR3 contains 17 residues, cysteine and phenylalanine counted. The CDR3 DNA has 51 bases and is translated from base 1. With all but the CDR3 taken from the reference TRBV12-5 and TRBJ2-1 genes, the full variable domain is: DARVTQTPRHKVTEMGQEVTMRCQPILGHNTVFWYRQTMMQGLELLAYFRNRAPLDDSGMPKDRFSAEMPDATLATLKIQPSEPRDSAVYFCASGLARSSGAYNEQFFGPGTRLTVL.